Following are 19 T cell receptor beta chains from one sample sequenced in a study of T cells expressing NK-cell markers (dated by TCRdb to about 2020). Preparation of the library involved 5' RACE. Sequencing took place on an Illumina HiSeq 2000. TCRdb reprocessed the reads, and each CDR3 protein sequence is entered once, without DNA. This sample's table contains around 550,000 distinct CDR3 sequences. The ten biggest clones cover 3% to 4.5% of the sample. The sample was blood T cells: a sorted CD56 or NKG2C T cell subset, CD4+ or CD8+ T cells, or bulk PBMC T cells (not recorded which). The source of these receptors is a man in his late teens or twenties in good health. Donor details come from another sample of the same person, matched by shared clones.

CDR3: CASSPPPGQGGSGYTF. The chain couples TRBV5-1 to TRBJ1-2; absent DNA, TCRdb's TRBD1 call cannot be checked. The CDR3 is made up of 16 amino acids. Germline V gene data show CDR1 as SGHRS and CDR2 as YFSETQ.

The chain has TRBV11-2 and TRBJ1-3; TCRdb outputs TRBD1, but without DNA this stays unchecked. The CDR3 contains 16 residues. Germline V CDR1 and CDR2: SGHAT, FQNNGV. The CDR3 region is CASSRLRGSDGNTIYF.

The chain employs TRBV6-2 or TRBV6-3 and TRBJ2-1. The CDR3 consists of 13 residues. Germline values: CDR1 MNHEY, CDR2 SVGEGT. The CDR3: CASTERRVNEQFF.

The chain uses TRBV5-1 and TRBJ2-5; TCRdb returns TRBD2, unconfirmable since there is no DNA. Germline lookup yields CDR1 SGHRS and CDR2 YFSETQ. The CDR3 has 16 residues. CDR3 protein: CASSPGTTSYQETQYF.

The chain combines TRBV4-2 with TRBJ2-1; as DNA is missing, the TRBD2 call by TCRdb cannot be tested. Per germline, CDR1 LGHNA and CDR2 YNFKEQ. The CDR3 has 17 amino acids. This chain's CDR3 is CASSQVESANSYNEQFF.

The chain combines TRBV12-3 or TRBV12-4 with TRBJ2-2; the D call of TRBD1 rests on TCRdb alone, since no DNA is present to check it. The CDR3 is 14 residues long. The CDR3: CASSLDGGTGELFF.

The J gene is TRBJ2-7, the V gene TRBV29-1; TCRdb indicates TRBD2, and absent DNA this call remains unverified. Germline CDR1 and CDR2: SQVTM and ANQGSEA. The CDR3 runs 11 residues. This chain's CDR3 is CSVFGGNEQYF.

The rearrangement uses TRBV12-3 or TRBV12-4 and TRBJ1-5; with no DNA, the TCRdb D assignment of TRBD1 cannot be verified. CDR3 length: 15 amino acids. CDR3: CASSFIDRTSQPQHF.

The chain employs TRBV29-1 and TRBJ1-2; as DNA is missing, the TRBD1 call by TCRdb cannot be tested. CDR1 SQVTM and CDR2 ANQGSEA come from the germline V gene. The CDR3 contains 12 residues. CDR3 region: CSVARGQGIYTF.

CDR3 sequence reads: CATSDVSGGRSPVSYNEQFF. The chain combines TRBV24-1 with TRBJ2-1; TCRdb designates TRBD2, a call that cannot be tested without DNA. The length of the CDR3 is 20 residues. CDR1 is KGHDR, CDR2 SFDVKD, per germline.

V is TRBV5-5 and J is TRBJ1-2; the TCRdb call, TRBD1, lacks DNA for checking. The CDR3 has 15 residues. Germline values: CDR1 SGHKS, CDR2 YYEKEE (reference sequence). CDR3 sequence reads: CASSLATVRDYGYTF.

V is TRBV12-3 or TRBV12-4 and J is TRBJ1-6. This CDR3 has 12 amino acids. The CDR3 here is CASSPTRSPLHF.

J is TRBJ2-2 and V is TRBV12-3 or TRBV12-4; TCRdb indicates TRBD2, and absent DNA this call remains unverified. The CDR3 runs 17 residues. This chain's CDR3 is CASSFRPGTRGGGELFF.

The chain employs TRBV27 and TRBJ2-2; no DNA is available, so the TRBD1 call from TCRdb remains unchecked. Germline assignment: CDR1 MNHEY and CDR2 SMNVEV (reference sequence). The CDR3 spans 16 residues. The CDR3: CASSLTGGQLTGELFF.

The CDR3 reads CASLSGSGTGELFF. The rearrangement uses TRBV6-1 and TRBJ2-2; as DNA is missing, the TRBD2 call by TCRdb cannot be tested. Germline CDR1 and CDR2: MNHNS and SASEGT. The CDR3 consists of 14 residues.

The CDR3 here is CASSPPKGGDPEETQYF. V gene TRBV7-9 combines with J gene TRBJ2-5; as DNA is missing, the TRBD1 call by TCRdb cannot be tested. The CDR3 is 17 amino acids. Germline values: CDR1 SEHNR, CDR2 FQNEAQ (reference sequence).

The rearrangement uses TRBV10-3 and TRBJ2-1. The CDR3 is 13 residues long. Looked up from germline, CDR1 is ENHRY and CDR2 is SYGVKD. The CDR3 here is CAILITDNNEQFF.

The V and J genes are TRBV27 and TRBJ2-1; TCRdb returns TRBD1, unconfirmable since there is no DNA. Germline CDR1 reads MNHEY; CDR2 reads SMNVEV (reference sequence). This CDR3 has 14 amino acids. The CDR3: CASSLFTGVDEQFF.

The chain couples TRBV18 to TRBJ2-1; as DNA is missing, the TRBD1 call by TCRdb cannot be tested. The CDR3 has 14 residues. The germline gives CDR1 KGHSH, CDR2 LQKENI. The CDR3 is CASSPSTGGDEQFF. The whole variable domain, remainder taken from reference TRBV18 and TRBJ2-1, is NAGVMQNPRHLVRRRGQEARLRCSPMKGHSHVYWYRQLPEEGLKFMVYLQKENIIDESGMPKERFSAEFPKEGPSILRIQQVVRGDSAAYFCASSPSTGGDEQFFGPGTRLTVL.